This T cell receptor beta chain came from a study of blood T cell repertoires in COVID-19. Study-level background: Researchers got acute and convalescent COVID-19 samples from the United States, Italy and Spain. The analysed material was cDNA or gDNA that came from T cells, B-cell-depleted T cells, or PBMCs.

Germline V lookup: CDR1 LGHDT, CDR2 YNNKEL (reference sequence). V shed 1 base and J 8 bases; nucleotides not matched to a gene: 8. The CDR3 loop spans 15 amino acids. The table came from immunoSEQ multiplex PCR; TCRdb's copy has only in-frame clones and leaves some out. The sample yields roughly 66,000 clones, around 93% seen once. The origin of this receptor is a human donor in a cohort sampled during active COVID-19. The specimen was peripheral blood. V gene TRBV3-1 (or the pseudogene TRBV3-2) combines with J gene TRBJ2-7; 10 nucleotides agree with TRBD2. CDR3 sequence (DNA): TGTGCCAGCAGCCAAGTTGCTAGCGGGGGAACCAAGCAGTACTTC. Amino acids: CASSQVASGGTKQYF.